This T cell receptor (beta chain) comes out of a study of vaccination and CD4 T cells after COVID-19. At the level of the study: Stimuli were overlapping spike peptide pools of SARS-CoV-2 and three common cold coronaviruses (HCoV-NL63, HCoV-OC43, HCoV-229E).

Described treatment: roughly 10-day PBMC culture with coronavirus spike peptide pools or control peptides (ViraFEST assay). Gathered ahead of the COVID-19 pandemic (2011-2018) were the CD4+ T cells of the unexposed donor. With respect to this clonotype: The antigen remains undetermined.

Trimming removed 10 bases at V and 2 bases at J, with 12 bases between. This CDR3 region has 12 residues. Once obtained from cultured CD4+ T cells, the DNA was sequenced using the Oncomine TCR Beta short-read assay. After culture, CD4+ T cells served as the source for genomic DNA extraction. TCRdb used MiXCR to reprocess the PCR reads, holding one entry per CDR3 protein. The sample consists of over 9,000 distinct CDR3 sequences, about two fifths of them appearing once. The source is a human donor in good health. The chain uses TRBV5-3 and TRBJ2-5; D gene uncertain. TRBV5-3 is an open reading frame, and its role is uncertain. The source material was CD4+ T cells from blood, cultured in vitro. The CDR3 nucleotides are TGTGCCCCGAAAAAGCAGCAAGAGACCCAGTACTTC. It translates to CAPKKQQETQYF.